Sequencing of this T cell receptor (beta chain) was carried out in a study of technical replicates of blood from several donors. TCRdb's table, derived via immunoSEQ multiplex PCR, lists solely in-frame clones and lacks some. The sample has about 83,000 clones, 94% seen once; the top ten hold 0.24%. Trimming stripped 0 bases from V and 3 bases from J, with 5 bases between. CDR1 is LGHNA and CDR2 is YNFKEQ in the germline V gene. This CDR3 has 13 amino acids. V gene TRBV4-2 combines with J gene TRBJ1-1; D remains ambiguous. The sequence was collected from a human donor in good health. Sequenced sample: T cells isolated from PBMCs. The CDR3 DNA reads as TGTGCCAGCAGCCAAGATGAGGACACTGAAGCTTTCTTT. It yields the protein CASSQDEDTEAFF.